This is a list of T cell receptor beta chains from one sample in a study of cytomegalovirus exposure and HLA in healthy donors. Clones were read by immunoSEQ multiplex PCR, and TCRdb kept only the in-frame ones, dropping some. This sample has roughly 84,000 clones, with more than 50% found just once. The source material was PBMCs. All receptors come from a woman aged 40-49 years in good health and CMV-seropositive. CDR3s include the opening cysteine and the closing phenylalanine or tryptophan. The D gene is left open where the match is weak. Part of the rows lack a size; the others show once, few, many or a class for expanded clones.

d_gene	j_gene	abundance	v_gene	CDR3nt	CDR3aa
TRBD1	TRBJ1-2	.	TRBV7-6	TGTGCCAGCAGCTTAGACGCAGGGGGTGGCGGCTACACCTTC	CASSLDAGGGGYTF
TRBD1	TRBJ1-2	.	TRBV6-1	TGTGCCAGCAGTGAAAGCAGGGGGCCCAACTATGGCTACACCTTC	CASSESRGPNYGYTF
TRBD1	TRBJ2-1	.	TRBV15	TGTGCCACCAGCAGACCTCCCGGGACAGGGATACATGAGCAGTTCTTC	CATSRPPGTGIHEQFF
.	TRBJ2-2	.	TRBV7-2	TGTGCCAGCAGACCTACCCAGGGGTGGGCCGGGGAGCTGTTTTTT	CASRPTQGWAGELFF
.	TRBJ1-1	once	TRBV5-1	TGCGCCAGCAGCTTGGATAGGAACACTGAAGCTTTCTTT	CASSLDRNTEAFF
.	TRBJ1-4	.	TRBV7-9	TGTGCCAGCAGCTTAGGTCGGTTTGAAAAACTGTTTTTT	CASSLGRFEKLFF
TRBD1	TRBJ2-7	.	TRBV7-2	TGTGCCAGCAGCTTAGAGGGACAGGGCACCCTACAGTACTTC	CASSLEGQGTLQYF
TRBD2	TRBJ2-5	.	TRBV4-2	TGTGCCAGCAGCCAAGACCCCATGGGAGGCAGCGAGCGGGAGGAGACCCAGTACTTC	CASSQDPMGGSEREETQYF
.	TRBJ2-7	.	TRBV7-8	TGTGCCAGCAGCTTAGCGGGCAACGACTACGAGCAGTACTTC	CASSLAGNDYEQYF
.	TRBJ2-2	once	TRBV19	TGTGCCAGTAGCTCTCTGGCCCCGAACACCGGGGAGCTGTTTTTT	CASSSLAPNTGELFF
TRBD1	TRBJ2-2	.	TRBV2	TGTGCCAGCAGCACGCGACAGGGGAACACCGGGGAGCTGTTTTTT	CASSTRQGNTGELFF
TRBD2	TRBJ2-7	.	TRBV14	TGTGCCAGCAGCCAAGGGGGACTAGCGGGAGGGGTGGCCTACGAGCAGTACTTC	CASSQGGLAGGVAYEQYF
TRBD2	TRBJ2-3	.	TRBV5-1	TGCGCCAGCAGCTCCCTTAGCGGGGCAGGAGATACGCAGTATTTT	CASSSLSGAGDTQYF
.	TRBJ1-5	few	TRBV5-3	TGTGCCAGAAGCACTCATAAGAAACAGGGATGTCAGCCCCAGCATTTT	CARSTHKKQGCQPQHF
.	TRBJ2-5	.	TRBV7-7	TGTGCCAGCAGCCCCTCCGCAGCCCGGGGACAAGAGACCCAGTACTTC	CASSPSAARGQETQYF
.	TRBJ2-7	.	TRBV5-1	TGCGCCAGCAGGGGAGTGCGGGACTACGAGCAGTACTTC	CASRGVRDYEQYF
TRBD2	TRBJ2-7	.	TRBV27	TGTGCCAGCAGTTACACTAGCGGGTACGAGCAGTACTTC	CASSYTSGYEQYF
TRBD1	TRBJ2-7	.	TRBV5-1	TGCGCCAGCAGCCAGGACAGGCGAGCCTACGAGCAGTACTTC	CASSQDRRAYEQYF
TRBD2	TRBJ2-7	.	TRBV6-6	TGTGCCAGCCGAGACGGACTAGTCAACGAGCAGTACTTC	CASRDGLVNEQYF
TRBD1	TRBJ2-7	.	TRBV7-3	TGTGCCAGCAGCTTAACCGGGACAGGGACCGACGAGCAGTACTTC	CASSLTGTGTDEQYF
TRBD1	TRBJ2-7	once	TRBV7-2	TGTGCCAGCAGCCCCCTGACAGGGGCCTACGAGCAGTACTTC	CASSPLTGAYEQYF
TRBD2	TRBJ2-7	.	TRBV4-2	TGTGCCAGCAGCCAAGATATGAGGGAGGGCCCCTACGAGCAGTACTTC	CASSQDMREGPYEQYF
TRBD1	TRBJ1-4	few	TRBV4-1	TGCGCCAGCAGCGCAGGACAGGGGGCTAATGAAAAACTGTTTTTT	CASSAGQGANEKLFF
.	TRBJ2-7	.	TRBV9	TGTGCCAGCAGCGACCCCTCGGCAGGGCCCTACGAGCAGTACTTC	CASSDPSAGPYEQYF
TRBD2	TRBJ2-5	few	TRBV14	TGTGCCAGCAGCCCGCTAGCGGGAGTGGAGACCCAGTACTTC	CASSPLAGVETQYF
TRBD1	TRBJ2-3	.	TRBV6-5	TGTGCCAGCAGTTACCATCAGGGGGCAGGAGATACGCAGTATTTT	CASSYHQGAGDTQYF